This T cell receptor (beta chain) was observed in a study of blood T cells in healthy people across ages. Together with a sample-barcoded 5' primer, a J-beta primer mix was included in a second PCR lasting roughly 6 to 12 cycles. Each CDR3 protein gets one entry after TCRdb re-called the 5' RACE reads with MiXCR. The sample holds approximately 1.5 million distinct CDR3 sequences, roughly 32% seen once. CDR3 length: 13 residues. Germline V gene sequence: CDR1 MDHEN, CDR2 SYDVKM. Trimming removed 3 bases from V and 5 bases from J, with 11 bases in between. The origin of this receptor is a woman in her 30s in good health. The chain is built from TRBV28 and TRBJ2-7; D is unclear. The sequencing input was blood. The CDR3 loop reads CASSLDGPNEQYF. The CDR3 DNA follows: TGTGCCAGCAGTTTGGACGGGCCTAACGAGCAGTACTTC. Full variable domain (outside the CDR3, taken from reference TRBV28 and TRBJ2-7): DVKVTQSSRYLVKRTGEKVFLECVQDMDHENMFWYRQDPGLGLRLIYFSYDVKMKEKGDIPEGYSVSREKKERFSLILESASTNQTSMYLCASSLDGPNEQYFGPGTRLTVT.